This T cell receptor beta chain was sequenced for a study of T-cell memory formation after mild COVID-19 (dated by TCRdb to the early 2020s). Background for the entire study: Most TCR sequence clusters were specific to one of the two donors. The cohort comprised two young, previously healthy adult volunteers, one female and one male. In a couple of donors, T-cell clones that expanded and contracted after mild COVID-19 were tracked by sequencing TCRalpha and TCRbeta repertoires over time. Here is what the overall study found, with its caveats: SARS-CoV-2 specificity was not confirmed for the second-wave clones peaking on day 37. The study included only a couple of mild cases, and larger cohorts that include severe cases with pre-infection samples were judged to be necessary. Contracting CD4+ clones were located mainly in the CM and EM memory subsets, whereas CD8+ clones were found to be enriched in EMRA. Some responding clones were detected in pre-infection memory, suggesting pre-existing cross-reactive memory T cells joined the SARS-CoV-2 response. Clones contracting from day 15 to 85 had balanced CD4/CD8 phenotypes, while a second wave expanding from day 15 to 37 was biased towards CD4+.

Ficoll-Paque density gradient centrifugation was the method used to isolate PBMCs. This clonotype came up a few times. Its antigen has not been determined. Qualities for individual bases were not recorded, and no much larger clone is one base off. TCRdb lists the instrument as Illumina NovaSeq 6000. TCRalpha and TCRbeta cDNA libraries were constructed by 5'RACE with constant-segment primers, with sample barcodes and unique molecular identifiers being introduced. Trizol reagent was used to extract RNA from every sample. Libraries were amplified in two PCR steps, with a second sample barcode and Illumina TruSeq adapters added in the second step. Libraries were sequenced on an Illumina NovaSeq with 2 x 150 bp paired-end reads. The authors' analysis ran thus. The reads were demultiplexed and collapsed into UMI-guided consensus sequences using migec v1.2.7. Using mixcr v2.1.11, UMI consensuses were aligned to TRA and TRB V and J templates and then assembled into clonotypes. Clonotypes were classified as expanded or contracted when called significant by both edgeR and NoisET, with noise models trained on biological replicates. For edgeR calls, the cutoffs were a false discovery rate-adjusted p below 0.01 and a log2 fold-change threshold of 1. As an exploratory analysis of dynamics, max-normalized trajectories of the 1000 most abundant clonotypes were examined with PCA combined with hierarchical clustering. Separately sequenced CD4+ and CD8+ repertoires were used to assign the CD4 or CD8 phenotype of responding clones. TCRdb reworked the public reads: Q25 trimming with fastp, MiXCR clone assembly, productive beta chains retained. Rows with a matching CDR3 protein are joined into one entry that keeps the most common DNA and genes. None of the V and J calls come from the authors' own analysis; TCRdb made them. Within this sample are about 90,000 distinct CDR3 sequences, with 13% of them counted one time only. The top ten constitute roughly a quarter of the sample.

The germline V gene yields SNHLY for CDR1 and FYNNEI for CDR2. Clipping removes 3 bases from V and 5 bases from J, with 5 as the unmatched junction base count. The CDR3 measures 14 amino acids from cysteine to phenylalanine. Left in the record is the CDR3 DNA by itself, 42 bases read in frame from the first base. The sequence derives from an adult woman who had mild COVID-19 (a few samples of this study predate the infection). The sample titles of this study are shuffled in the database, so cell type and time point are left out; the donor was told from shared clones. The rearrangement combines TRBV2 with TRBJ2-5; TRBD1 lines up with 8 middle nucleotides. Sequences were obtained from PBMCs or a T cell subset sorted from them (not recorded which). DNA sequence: TGTGCCAGCAGTGATCCCAGGGGGCTTGAGACCCAGTACTTC. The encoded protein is CASSDPRGLETQYF.